Listed here is a single TCR beta chain. The antigen is not known. This record comes from a study of T cell repertoires in cytomegalovirus infection. The study, taken as a whole, reports: Carriage of CMV together with the relevant HLA was identifiable through cumulative public TCR beta family frequency.

TCRdb re-analysed the reads in MiXCR, keeping a single row per CDR3 protein. The sample includes approximately 110,000 distinct CDR3 sequences, about 40% of them seen just once. With 7 bases removed from V and 2 bases from J, the gap between germline ends came to 18 bases. Germline CDR1 MNHNS, CDR2 SASEGT. The CDR3 has 15 amino acids. Here the sequenced sample was CD8+ T cells from cultured PBMCs, taken from culture after CMV antigen stimulation. The origin of this receptor is a human donor in good health (CMV status not recorded). Some clones in this sample may be carry-over from other donors' samples. The chain carries TRBV6-1 and TRBJ2-7; D may match TRBD1 or TRBD2 (5 bases each). CDR3 sequence reads: CASTTTEGFTYEQYF. CDR3 DNA: TGTGCCAGCACTACGACAGAGGGGTTCACCTACGAGCAGTACTTC.